This is a list of T cell receptor beta chains from one sample in a study of shared clonotypes between healthy human individuals. Assay: immunoSEQ multiplex PCR; the TCRdb copy retains only in-frame clones and omits some. Here the sample spans 450,000 to 600,000 clones, roughly 78% being singletons. The sequenced sample was PBMCs. Receptor source: a woman between 40 and 55 years old in good health. Some clones in this sample may be carry-over from other donors' samples. Each CDR3 is given with its conserved first and last residue. Each record gives: J gene, V gene, clone size, D gene, CDR3 protein, CDR3 DNA. D genes are given only for firm matches. Some rows have no size entry. The others give once, few or many, or a class for an expanded clone.

>TRBJ2-7|TRBV4-3|-|-
CASSHRGTNEQYF
TGCGCCAGCAGCCATCGCGGGACCAACGAGCAGTACTTC
>TRBJ1-1|TRBV11-2|-|-
CASSPTGDTEAFF
TGTGCCAGCAGCCCGACCGGGGACACTGAAGCTTTCTTT
>TRBJ2-5|TRBV28|-|-
CASSSPRPAETQYF
TGTGCCAGCAGTTCCCCTCGGCCTGCGGAGACCCAGTACTTC
>TRBJ2-1|TRBV7-9|-|TRBD2
CASSLGPSGRNEQFF
TGTGCCAGCAGCTTAGGGCCTAGCGGACGTAATGAGCAGTTCTTC
>TRBJ2-1|TRBV7-3|-|-
CASSLFIYNEQFF
TGTGCCAGCAGCTTATTCATTTACAATGAGCAGTTCTTC
>TRBJ2-2|TRBV18|-|TRBD2
CASSPPSGRSELFF
TGTGCCAGCTCACCACCGAGCGGGAGATCGGAGCTGTTTTTT
>TRBJ2-2|TRBV6-6|-|-
CASSYRESGELFF
TGTGCCAGCAGTTACCGGGAATCCGGGGAGCTGTTTTTT
>TRBJ1-1|TRBV5-1|-|TRBD1
CASSWGQGADTEAFF
TGCGCCAGCAGCTGGGGACAGGGGGCGGACACTGAAGCTTTCTTT
>TRBJ2-7|TRBV29-1|-|TRBD1
CSAVTGVPIYEQYF
TGCAGCGCCGTGACAGGGGTGCCTATCTACGAGCAGTACTTC
>TRBJ2-1|TRBV18|-|-
CASSPLGTANEQFF
TGTGCCAGCTCACCACTGGGCACTGCCAACGAGCAGTTCTTC
>TRBJ2-1|TRBV5-1|-|-
CASRSGILSGGEQFF
TGCGCCAGCAGATCAGGGATCTTATCAGGGGGGGAGCAGTTCTTC
>TRBJ2-1|TRBV4-1|-|TRBD2
CASSQGPRTSGIYNEQFF
TGCGCCAGCAGCCAAGGTCCGAGGACTAGCGGGATATACAATGAGCAGTTCTTC
>TRBJ2-5|TRBV28|-|TRBD2
CASSLRLAGGQETQYF
TGTGCCAGCAGTTTACGACTAGCGGGAGGGCAAGAGACCCAGTACTTC
>TRBJ1-5|TRBV30|few|-
CAWSVSWGNGQPQHF
TGTGCCTGGAGTGTTTCGTGGGGGAATGGACAGCCCCAGCATTTT
>TRBJ2-5|TRBV5-5|-|TRBD2
CASSLPSGSGETQYF
TGTGCCAGCAGCTTGCCTAGCGGGAGCGGCGAGACCCAGTACTTC
>TRBJ1-6|TRBV28|-|TRBD1
CASSPPGQADSPLHF
TGTGCCAGCAGCCCTCCGGGACAGGCAGATTCACCCCTCCACTTT
>TRBJ2-7|TRBV19|-|-
CASSPPGQLYSYEQYF
TGTGCCAGTAGTCCACCCGGGCAGCTCTACTCCTACGAGCAGTACTTC
>TRBJ2-1|TRBV14|-|TRBD2
CASSLLAGASNEQFF
TGTGCCAGCAGCCTATTAGCGGGAGCAAGCAATGAGCAGTTCTTC
>TRBJ1-2|TRBV28|-|-
CASRGNGYTF
TGTGCCAGCAGGGGGAATGGCTACACCTTC
>TRBJ2-2|TRBV15|-|-
CATSRAQAYTNTGELFF
TGTGCCACCAGCAGAGCGCAGGCATACACGAACACCGGGGAGCTGTTTTTT
>TRBJ2-7|TRBV28|-|TRBD1
CASSYFFGTGVREQYF
TGTGCCAGCAGTTATTTTTTCGGGACAGGGGTAAGAGAGCAGTACTTC
>TRBJ2-3|TRBV5-1|-|-
CASSLIAGLTDTQYF
TGCGCCAGCAGCTTGATCGCAGGCCTCACAGATACGCAGTATTTT
>TRBJ1-5|TRBV5-8|-|-
CASRDPGVPNQPQHF
TGTGCCAGCAGGGATCCCGGCGTCCCAAATCAGCCCCAGCATTTT
>TRBJ1-2|TRBV28|-|-
CASIGRRGGYTF
TGTGCCAGCATCGGCAGGCGTGGGGGCTACACCTTC
>TRBJ2-3|TRBV5-4|-|TRBD1
CASSLDRGTDTQYF
TGTGCCAGCAGCCTTGACAGGGGAACAGATACGCAGTATTTT
>TRBJ1-1|TRBV7-3|-|-
CASSFLGPGDTEAFF
TGTGCCAGCAGCTTCCTCGGGCCGGGGGACACTGAAGCTTTCTTT
>TRBJ2-1|TRBV11-1|-|TRBD2
CASSFSGGNNEQFF
TGTGCCAGCAGCTTTAGCGGGGGCAACAATGAGCAGTTCTTC
>TRBJ2-1|TRBV11-2|-|-
CASSSLRGGSNEQFF
TGTGCCAGCAGCTCGCTTAGGGGAGGTTCCAATGAGCAGTTCTTC
>TRBJ2-1|TRBV9|-|TRBD2
CASSGGLAEYNEQFF
TGTGCCAGCAGCGGGGGACTAGCGGAGTACAACGAGCAGTTCTTC
>TRBJ2-5|TRBV28|-|TRBD2
CASSLGLVESETQYF
TGTGCCAGCAGCCTGGGACTAGTCGAGTCGGAGACCCAGTACTTC
>TRBJ1-4|TRBV21-1|-|-
CASSKATVTNEKLFF
TGTGCCAGCAGCAAAGCGACGGTAACTAATGAAAAACTGTTTTTT
>TRBJ2-1|TRBV11-3|-|-
CASSLGRYNEQFF
TGTGCCAGCAGCTTGGGGAGATACAATGAGCAGTTCTTC
>TRBJ2-3|TRBV7-2|many|-
CASSFQGYTDTQYF
TGTGCCAGCAGCTTCCAGGGTTACACAGATACGCAGTATTTT
>TRBJ2-3|TRBV18|-|TRBD2
CASSPQAGGPPDTQYF
TGTGCCAGCTCACCTCAGGCGGGAGGGCCCCCAGATACGCAGTATTTT
>TRBJ1-2|TRBV28|-|-
CASSLLASSNYGYTF
TGTGCCAGCAGTTTATTAGCTTCGTCTAACTATGGCTACACCTTC
>TRBJ2-1|TRBV5-1|-|TRBD2
CASREGLAGVNEQFF
TGCGCCAGCAGGGAGGGTCTAGCGGGAGTCAATGAGCAGTTCTTC
>TRBJ2-1|TRBV7-9|-|TRBD2
CASNLAGADNEQFF
TGTGCCAGCAACTTAGCGGGAGCCGACAATGAGCAGTTCTTC
>TRBJ1-1|TRBV7-9|-|-
CASSLADIQNTEAFF
TGTGCCAGCAGCTTAGCGGACATTCAGAACACTGAAGCTTTCTTT
>TRBJ2-1|TRBV6-5|once|TRBD2
CASRHTSGLKFF
TGTGCCAGCAGACATACTAGCGGGCTTAAGTTCTTC
>TRBJ2-7|TRBV19|-|-
CAGKLDGYEQYF
TGTGCCGGTAAACTGGACGGTTACGAGCAGTACTTC
>TRBJ2-3|TRBV7-9|-|-
CASSLSKAGPDTQYF
TGTGCCAGCAGCTTATCTAAGGCAGGGCCAGATACGCAGTATTTT
>TRBJ2-7|TRBV10-1|-|TRBD1
CASRPGQGPYEQYF
TGCGCCAGCAGGCCGGGACAGGGGCCCTACGAGCAGTACTTC
>TRBJ2-7|TRBV27|-|TRBD2
CASSLGTSASYEQYF
TGTGCCAGCAGCTTGGGGACTAGCGCATCCTACGAGCAGTACTTC
>TRBJ2-3|TRBV7-8|-|TRBD2
CASSPRLAGKYF
TGTGCCAGCAGCCCAAGACTAGCGGGGAAGTATTTT
>TRBJ2-3|TRBV27|-|-
CASITLGGRRTDTQYF
TGTGCCAGCATCACCCTTGGGGGACGACGCACAGATACGCAGTATTTT
>TRBJ1-3|TRBV11-2|-|-
CASSLELSGTIYF
TGTGCCAGCAGCTTAGAACTGAGCGGCACCATATATTTT
>TRBJ1-1|TRBV11-2|-|-
CASSLMENRVTEAFF
TGTGCCAGCAGCTTAATGGAAAACAGGGTGACTGAAGCTTTCTTT
>TRBJ2-5|TRBV9|-|-
CASSVGYRETQYF
TGTGCCAGCAGCGTAGGATATCGGGAGACCCAGTACTTC
>TRBJ1-2|TRBV7-9|-|-
CASSLDAAGTYGYTF
TGTGCCAGCAGCTTAGACGCGGCAGGGACCTATGGCTACACCTTC
>TRBJ1-5|TRBV7-9|-|-
CASSPRGGSNQPQHF
TGTGCCAGCAGCCCCCGTGGGGGGAGCAATCAGCCCCAGCATTTT
>TRBJ1-5|TRBV19|-|-
CASSADSTYQPQHF
TGTGCCAGTAGTGCGGACAGCACCTATCAGCCCCAGCATTTT
>TRBJ2-2|TRBV5-4|-|-
CASSLTLTGELFF
TGTGCCAGCAGCCTGACTCTCACCGGGGAGCTGTTTTTT
>TRBJ2-4|TRBV6-1|-|-
CASSENIQYF
TGTGCCAGCAGCGAAAACATTCAGTACTTC
>TRBJ2-5|TRBV5-1|-|-
CASSSTYQETQYF
TGCGCCAGCAGCTCTACGTACCAAGAGACCCAGTACTTC
>TRBJ2-5|TRBV6-1|-|TRBD1
CASGTVETQYF
TGTGCCAGTGGGACAGTAGAGACCCAGTACTTC
>TRBJ1-1|TRBV20-1|few|-
CSARGSEAFF
TGCAGTGCTAGAGGGTCAGAAGCTTTCTTT
>TRBJ1-1|TRBV5-8|-|-
CASSSGGWDTEAFF
TGTGCCAGCAGCTCCGGGGGCTGGGACACTGAAGCTTTCTTT
>TRBJ2-7|TRBV4-1|-|-
CASSQEETMSYEQYF
TGCGCCAGCAGCCAAGAAGAGACCATGAGCTACGAGCAGTACTTC
>TRBJ1-1|TRBV7-2|few|TRBD1
CASSSQGANTEAFF
TGTGCCAGCAGCTCCCAGGGGGCGAACACTGAAGCTTTCTTT
>TRBJ1-1|TRBV5-1|-|-
CASSLVGLNTEAFF
TGCGCCAGCAGCTTGGTCGGACTGAACACTGAAGCTTTCTTT